This TCR beta chain came from a study of OX40 agonist ivuxolimab in advanced cancers. Study background: Patients' therapy was ivuxolimab, an antibody that acts as an agonist of OX40 (CD134). Cancers in dose escalation were hepatocellular, melanoma, renal cell and head and neck.

Study-wide points: Certain nonresponders likewise exhibited a low normalized T-cell clonal expansion. Blood T cells, both CD4+ and CD8+, expanded clonally by week 6 at 0.1 to 3.0 mg/kg.

With respect to this clone: Its antigen is unidentified.

Germline V gene data show CDR1 as SGDLS and CDR2 as YYNGEE. The CDR3 runs 17 residues. Trimming removed 3 bases from V and 7 bases from J; junction bases left unmatched: 10. Generated by immunoSEQ multiplex PCR, the TCRdb table keeps only in-frame clones and is missing some. Here the sample spans about 52,000 clones, about 86% being singletons. This sequence joins TRBV9 and TRBJ1-4; 12 nucleotides match TRBD1. The sample consisted of CD4+ or CD8+ T cells sorted from blood, taken in a trial of the OX40 agonist ivuxolimab. This clonotype was obtained from an adult with an advanced solid tumor such as melanoma, head and neck, liver or kidney cancer. The CDR3 nucleotides are TGTGCCAGCAGCGCCCCAGGGACAGGGGGCGTTATTGAAAAACTGTTTTTT. Protein sequence: CASSAPGTGGVIEKLFF.